This T cell receptor beta chain was sequenced for a study of T cells in Graves' hyperthyroidism and ophthalmopathy. The germline V gene encodes CDR1 SGHNT and CDR2 YYREEE (reference sequence). The CDR3 has 18 amino acids. J lost 2 bases, V lost 0 bases, and 12 bases had no gene match. Study-level results: Most thyroid clonotypes with frequency above 0.001 were detected in blood.

Regions amplified from RNA transcripts were the TCR beta CDR3 regions. TCR CDR3 underwent first-round RT-PCR with the HTBI primer set. TCRdb analysed the multiplex PCR reads with MiXCR anew, one entry per CDR3 protein. The sample has 600,000 to 850,000 distinct CDR3 sequences, around 19% seen once. As regards this clonotype: The antigen remains unidentified.

Extraction of PBMCs used under 13 ml of fresh peripheral blood. The rearrangement links TRBV5-4 to TRBJ2-3; 7 positions agree with TRBD2. The sequence came from a woman between 50 and 59 years old with Graves' hyperthyroidism that later progressed to Graves' ophthalmopathy. The source material was blood. This CDR3 is CASSLVGWGGGFTDTQYF. The CDR3 nucleotides are TGTGCCAGCAGCTTGGTCGGCTGGGGGGGGGGTTTCACAGATACGCAGTATTTT. The full variable domain, rest sourced from reference TRBV5-4 and TRBJ2-3, is ETGVTQSPTHLIKTRGQQVTLRCSSQSGHNTVSWYQQALGQGPQFIFQYYREEENGRGNFPPRFSGLQFPNYSSELNVNALELDDSALYLCASSLVGWGGGFTDTQYFGPGTRLTVL.